Sequencing of this T cell receptor beta chain was carried out in a study of shared clonotypes between healthy human individuals. Data came from immunoSEQ multiplex PCR; TCRdb stores just in-frame clones and leaves some out. Found here are about 1.5 million clones, 98% of them singletons; the top ten hold 0.4% to 0.45%. Deletions cut 5 bases from V and 7 bases from J, with 24 bases between. This CDR3 has 18 residues. Germline CDR1 SEHNR, CDR2 FQNEAQ (reference sequence). This receptor was obtained from a man aged 25 to 40 in good health. This chain joins TRBV7-9 and TRBJ1-6, with D maybe TRBD1 (6 bases). The material sequenced was naive CD4+ T cells sorted from blood. As to subset: CD45RA+ positively selected. In DNA, the CDR3 is TGTGCCAGCAGCCCGTATATCTACTCGGGACAAAAAAATTCACCCCTCCACTTT. Protein: CASSPYIYSGQKNSPLHF.